Each of the 7 T cell receptor beta chains below was sequenced from the same sample in a study of blood T cell repertoires in COVID-19. Generated by immunoSEQ multiplex PCR, the TCRdb table keeps only in-frame clones and is missing some. The sample lists approximately 94,000 clones, around 88% seen once, with roughly 5% in the top ten. The specimen sequenced was peripheral blood. These receptors were taken from a human donor in a cohort sampled during active COVID-19.

V and J are TRBV5-4 and TRBJ2-3; 8 bases agree with TRBD1. Looked up from germline, CDR1 is SGHNT and CDR2 is YYREEE (reference sequence). CDR3 length: 13 amino acids. The V segment lost 7 bases and the J segment 7 bases; nucleotides outside the gene matches: 8. Here the CDR3 DNA reads TGTGCCAGCGCCGGGACAGGAAAGTATACGCAGTATTTT. Translated: CASAGTGKYTQYF.

The rearrangement uses TRBV24-1 and TRBJ2-3; D is unresolved. From germline, CDR1 is KGHDR and CDR2 SFDVKD. Trimming pared 6 bases from V and 0 bases from J, leaving 9 bases between. There are 14 residues in the CDR3. The CDR3 protein is CATSPAISTDTQYF. In nucleotides, the CDR3 is TGTGCCACCAGTCCCGCTATTAGCACAGATACGCAGTATTTT.

The CDR3 here is CASSLRGWTATEPQHF. In DNA form, the CDR3 reads TGTGCCAGCAGCTTAAGGGGCTGGACAGCAACAGAGCCCCAGCATTTT. The rearrangement uses TRBV7-2 and TRBJ1-5, with TRBD1 as a possible D gene (6 bases). Germline V gives CDR1 SGHTA, CDR2 FQGNSA. V was cut by 2 bases and J by 8 bases, with 19 bases left in between. The CDR3 covers 16 residues.

The genes are TRBV11-2 and TRBJ1-2; a possible D gene is TRBD1 (5 bases). V was trimmed by 1 base and J by 2 bases, leaving 20 bases between them. The germline V gene encodes CDR1 SGHAT and CDR2 FQNNGV. This CDR3 contains 18 residues. The chain's CDR3 is CASSLVGGATPSNYGYTF. In DNA form, the CDR3 reads TGTGCCAGCAGCTTAGTGGGGGGTGCGACCCCCTCAAACTATGGCTACACCTTC.

This clone appeared once. The chain uses TRBV2 and TRBJ2-7, with D hard to call. V gave up 1 base and J gave up 2 bases, with 9 bases separating them. The V gene's germline CDR1 is SNHLY and CDR2 FYNNEI. The CDR3 runs to 14 residues. CDR3 bases: TGTGCCAGCAGTGAAGATCCAAGCGCCTACGAGCAGTACTTC. Translated, it gives CASSEDPSAYEQYF.

The J gene is TRBJ2-1, the V gene TRBV9; 7 bases align to TRBD2. This CDR3 is built from 16 residues. Unmatched junction bases numbered 7, after V lost 0 bases and J lost 4 bases. Germline lookup yields CDR1 SGDLS and CDR2 YYNGEE. CDR3: CASSVGRERYYNEQFF. CDR3 coding DNA: TGTGCCAGCAGCGTAGGGCGGGAGCGATATTACAATGAGCAGTTCTTC.

The chain is built from TRBV7-9 and TRBJ2-7, with TRBD1 identical over 8 bases. This CDR3 has 17 amino acids. Germline assignment: CDR1 SEHNR and CDR2 FQNEAQ (reference sequence). V trimming: 2 bases; J trimming: 5 bases; junction bases outside the gene matches: 14. The CDR3 sequence: CASSLITRSGGFDEQYF. The DNA of the CDR3 is TGTGCCAGCAGCTTAATAACCCGGTCAGGGGGCTTCGACGAGCAGTACTTC. The full variable domain, in which reference TRBV7-9 and TRBJ2-7 provide the parts outside the CDR3, is DTGVSQNPRHKITKRGQNVTFRCDPISEHNRLYWYRQTLGQGPEFLTYFQNEAQLEKSRLLSDRFSAERPKGSFSTLEIQRTEQGDSAMYLCASSLITRSGGFDEQYFGPGTRLTVT.